Listed below are T cell receptor beta chains from one sample, sequenced in a study of metastatic and nonmetastatic thyroid tumors. With MiXCR, TCRdb called clones anew from the PCR reads. The table records about 38,000 clones, less than 50% of them present only once. Sequenced: tumor tissue. The receptors derive from a male donor with papillary thyroid cancer or a benign thyroid nodule (not recorded which). Some clones in this sample may be carry-over from other donors' samples. Both conserved end residues are trimmed from each CDR3.

v_call,cdr3_aa
TRBV6-5,ASSYRPAVDNSPLH
TRBV19,ASSMSGTGRFNGYT
TRBV20-1,SARDQSRTTYEQY
TRBV20-1,SARPPDRDSSPLH
TRBV20-1,SARTGSSNQPQH
TRBV29-1,SVNRGSTYNEQF
TRBV12-3/TRBV12-4,ASSFRRAQY
TRBV5-1,ASSSQGAYTEAF
TRBV11-2,ASSHPLGGRYNEQF
TRBV27,ASSPRDGSVNPPLH
TRBV7-9,ASSSLAGAPYNEQF
TRBV6-5,ASSSEYSGNTIY
TRBV6-5,ASSYSQNTGELF
TRBV20-1,SARGPGTSGGPYEQY
TRBV2,ASSGATGSSGNTIY
TRBV4-2,ASSPNSGEAQY
TRBV6-1,ASSESISPAY
TRBV12-3/TRBV12-4,ASGRDRATDTQY
TRBV10-3,ASRVASGQDTQY
TRBV20-1,SAARGGKY
TRBV20-1,SAKKAGEGYT
TRBV30,AWSGQGLVNEQY
TRBV18,ASSGQGNREQY
TRBV6-5,ASSYSTGNYGYT
TRBV15,ATSSSTYEQY
TRBV7-8,ASSLARARGGTYEQY
TRBV19,ASSIKDSYEQY
TRBV5-1,ASSFKQLSTGELF
TRBV28,ASISTGTGELF
TRBV6-5,ASSLGRGADTQY
TRBV12-3/TRBV12-4,ASSLAQGPYEQY
TRBV30,AWSVGVGAQF
TRBV11-2,ASSSQGGTGGTQY
TRBV12-3/TRBV12-4,ASSLDLGNQPQH
TRBV12-3/TRBV12-4,ASSSDRDNSPLH
TRBV7-2,ASSLGGIPSYEQY
TRBV11-2,ASSFQGNTEAF
TRBV19,ASNTGVWDEQF
TRBV30,AWGGNTEAF
TRBV7-8,ASSLDHPYGYT
TRBV19,ASSIAGGPETQY
TRBV6-1,ASSEATGDGYT
TRBV4-2,ASSQERGAADTQY
TRBV28,ASRGPQETQY
TRBV30,AWSLGQGLYEQY
TRBV13,ASRDRGPGNTIY
TRBV6-4,ASSDSEGNQPQH
TRBV24-1,ATSDYTIRTPGTGELF
TRBV30,AWSVGAGTETQY
TRBV20-1,SARVPRTEAF
TRBV15,ATSRDFGLPWVGEVTGELF
TRBV19,ASKTGGTDTQY
TRBV24-1,ATSDSPAGQLLNTEAF
TRBV2,ASNRQLTFTEAF